One sample yielded the 5 T cell receptor beta chains listed below, sequenced in a study of cytomegalovirus exposure and HLA in healthy donors. The PCR ran on 60 Vbeta and 13 Jbeta primers. TCRdb keeps only in-frame clones here, not all; method: immunoSEQ multiplex PCR. Found here are about 120,000 clones, around three quarters of them singletons; the top ten hold 3.7%. Material for sequencing was PBMCs. These receptors originate from a human donor in good health.

This chain connects TRBV7-8 to TRBJ1-1; maybe TRBD1 (6 bases). The V gene's germline CDR1 is SGHVS and CDR2 FQNEAQ. The CDR3 runs 12 residues. Trimming removed 4 bases at V and 7 bases at J, with 10 bases between. The CDR3, as DNA: TGTGCCAGCAGCTCTCGACAGGTTGAAGCTTTCTTT. Translating it yields CASSSRQVEAFF.

The genes are TRBV5-1 and TRBJ2-2, with 8 bases lining up with TRBD2. V shed 4 bases, J shed 4 bases, and the junction held 21 bases outside the gene matches. Looked up from germline, CDR1 is SGHRS and CDR2 is YFSETQ. CDR3 length: 20 amino acids. The DNA of the CDR3 is TGCGCCAGCAGCCTGAAGCCGACTAGCGTTGTAACGGGTGGCACCGGGGAGCTGTTTTTT. Protein: CASSLKPTSVVTGGTGELFF.

This chain uses TRBV6-5 with TRBJ2-7; no clear D. CDR1 is MNHEY and CDR2 is SVGAGI in the germline V gene. Between the trimmed V and J ends, which lost 4 bases and 3 bases, there was a span of 13 bases. This CDR3 is built from 14 residues. CDR3 amino acids: CASSSSRRDYEQYF. The CDR3 bases are TGTGCCAGCAGTTCCTCCCGGAGAGACTACGAGCAGTACTTC.

This clone has just one count. The chain uses TRBV11-2 and TRBJ1-6, with D possibly TRBD1 on 6 matching bases. Germline V CDR1 and CDR2: SGHAT, FQNNGV. The CDR3 sequence is 15 residues long. Trimming cost V 1 base and J 10 bases, with 14 bases left between them. CDR3 sequence: CASSLGGGAGSPLHF. CDR3 bases: TGTGCCAGCAGCTTAGGAGGGGGGGCAGGATCACCCCTCCACTTT.

The chain recombines TRBV6-1 with TRBJ2-7; 9 bases agree with TRBD1. The CDR3 spans 17 residues. V lost 0 bases to trimming and J lost 2 bases; unmatched junction nucleotides: 8. Germline CDR1 reads MNHNS; CDR2 reads SASEGT. CDR3 residues: CASSEAWTGATPYEQYF. The DNA of the CDR3 is TGTGCCAGCAGTGAAGCGTGGACAGGGGCGACCCCCTACGAGCAGTACTTC.